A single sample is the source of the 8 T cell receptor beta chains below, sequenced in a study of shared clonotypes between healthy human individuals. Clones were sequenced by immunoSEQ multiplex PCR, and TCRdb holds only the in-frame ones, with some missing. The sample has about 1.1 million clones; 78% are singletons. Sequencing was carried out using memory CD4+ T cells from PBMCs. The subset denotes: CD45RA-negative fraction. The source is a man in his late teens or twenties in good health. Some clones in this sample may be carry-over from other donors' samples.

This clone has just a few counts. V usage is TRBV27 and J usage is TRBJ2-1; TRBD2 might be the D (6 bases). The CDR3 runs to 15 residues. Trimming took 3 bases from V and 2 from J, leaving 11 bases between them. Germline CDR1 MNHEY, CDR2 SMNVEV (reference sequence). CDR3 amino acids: CASSFGVAAYNEQFF. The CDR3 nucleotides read TGTGCCAGCAGTTTTGGGGTAGCGGCCTACAATGAGCAGTTCTTC.

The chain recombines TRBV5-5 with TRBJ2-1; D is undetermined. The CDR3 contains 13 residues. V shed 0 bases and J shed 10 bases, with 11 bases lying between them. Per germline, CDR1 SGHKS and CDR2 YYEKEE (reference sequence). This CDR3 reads CASSLVSLGEQFF. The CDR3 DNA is TGTGCCAGCAGCTTGGTCAGTTTGGGGGAGCAGTTCTTC. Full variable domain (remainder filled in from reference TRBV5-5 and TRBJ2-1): DAGVTQSPTHLIKTRGQQVTLRCSPISGHKSVSWYQQVLGQGPQFIFQYYEKEERGRGNFPDRFSARQFPNYSSELNVNALLLGDSALYLCASSLVSLGEQFFGPGTRLTVL.

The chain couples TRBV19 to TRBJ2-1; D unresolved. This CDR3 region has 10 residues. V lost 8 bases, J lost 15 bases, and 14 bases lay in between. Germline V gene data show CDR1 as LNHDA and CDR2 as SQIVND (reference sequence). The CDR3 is CASQGRSRFF. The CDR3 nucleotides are TGTGCCAGTCAAGGCCGGAGCAGGTTCTTC.

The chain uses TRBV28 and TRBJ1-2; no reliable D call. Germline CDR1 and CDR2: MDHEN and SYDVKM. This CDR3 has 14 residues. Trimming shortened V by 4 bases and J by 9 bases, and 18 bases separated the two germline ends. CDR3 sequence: CASSSRGRFGSYTF. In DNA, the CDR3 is TGTGCCAGCAGTTCCCGAGGTCGCTTTGGAAGCTACACCTTC.

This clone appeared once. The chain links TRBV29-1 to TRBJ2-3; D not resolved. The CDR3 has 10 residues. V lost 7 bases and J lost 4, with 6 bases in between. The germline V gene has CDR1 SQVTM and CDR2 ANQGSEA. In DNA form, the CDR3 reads TGCAGCGCTCGCGCAGATACGCAGTATTTT. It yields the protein CSARADTQYF.

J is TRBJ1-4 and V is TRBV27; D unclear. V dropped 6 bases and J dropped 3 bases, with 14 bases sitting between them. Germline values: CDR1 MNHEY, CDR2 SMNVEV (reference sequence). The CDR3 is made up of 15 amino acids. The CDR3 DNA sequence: TGTGCCAGCAGCCGAAGGCGTGGCGCTAATGAAAAACTGTTTTTT. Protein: CASSRRRGANEKLFF.

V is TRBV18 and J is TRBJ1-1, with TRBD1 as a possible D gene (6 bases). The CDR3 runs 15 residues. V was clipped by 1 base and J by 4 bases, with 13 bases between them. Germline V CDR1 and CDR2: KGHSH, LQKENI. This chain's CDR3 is CASSPHGGGGTEAFF. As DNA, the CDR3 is TGTGCCAGCTCACCACATGGGGGCGGGGGCACTGAAGCTTTCTTT.

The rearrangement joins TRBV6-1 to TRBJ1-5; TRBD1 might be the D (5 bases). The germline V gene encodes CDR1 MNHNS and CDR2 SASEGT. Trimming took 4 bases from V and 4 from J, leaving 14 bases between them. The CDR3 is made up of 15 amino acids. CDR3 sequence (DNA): TGTGCCAGCAGTGGAACGGGACGGCTAAATCAGCCCCAGCATTTT. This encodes CASSGTGRLNQPQHF.